Listed here are 9 T cell receptor beta chains from one sample, sequenced in a study of cytomegalovirus exposure and HLA in healthy donors. Primers for the PCR totalled 60 Vbeta and 13 Jbeta. TCRdb's copy holds only in-frame clones and misses some; the assay was immunoSEQ multiplex PCR. The repertoire holds around 110,000 clones, with around a tenth as singletons. The sequenced material came from PBMCs. These TCRs come from a man aged 30 to 45 in good health and CMV-seronegative.

V gene TRBV10-3 combines with J gene TRBJ1-5, with 7 bases that match TRBD1. Trimming took 10 bases from V and 0 from J; bases not matched to a gene: 9. The CDR3 totals 15 residues. CDR1 and CDR2 from the germline V gene are ENHRY and SYGVKD. This chain's CDR3 is CATRDSSNSNQPQHF. Written as DNA, the CDR3 is TGTGCCACCCGGGACAGCTCTAATAGCAATCAGCCCCAGCATTTT.

This chain uses TRBV9 with TRBJ2-7; D remains unclear. The CDR3 runs 15 residues. The germline CDR1 and CDR2 sequences are SGDLS and YYNGEE. The V and J ends lost 1 base and 3 bases respectively, with 14 bases between them. The CDR3 here is CASSVSADSNYEQYF. The CDR3 DNA is TGTGCCAGCAGCGTATCGGCGGATTCTAACTACGAGCAGTACTTC.

The chain combines TRBV11-3 with TRBJ1-3; TRBD1 might be the D (6 bases). Trimming shortened V by 5 bases and J by 1 base, and 18 bases separated the two germline ends. The CDR3 totals 17 residues. Germline V gene data show CDR1 as SGHNT and CDR2 as YENEEA. This CDR3 reads CASSDWTARKSGNTIYF. The CDR3 nucleotides read TGTGCCAGCAGCGATTGGACAGCGCGCAAGTCTGGAAACACCATATATTTT.

Only a few counts were recorded for this clone. This rearrangement joins TRBV2 to TRBJ2-7; D perhaps matches TRBD1 (5 bases). The V gene's germline CDR1 is SNHLY and CDR2 FYNNEI. V was trimmed by 6 bases and J by 6 bases, leaving 12 bases between them. The CDR3 runs 12 residues. The CDR3 here is CASRGEVREQYF. CDR3 sequence (DNA): TGTGCCAGCAGAGGGGAAGTCCGCGAGCAGTACTTC.

This clone was detected a few times. The gene calls are TRBV2 and TRBJ1-4; D call uncertain. Germline V gives CDR1 SNHLY, CDR2 FYNNEI. Trimming removed 2 bases from V and 0 bases from J, with 7 bases in between. CDR3 length equals 15 residues. The CDR3 nucleotides read TGTGCCAGCAGTGAACGGGGTGCAACTAATGAAAAACTGTTTTTT. Its translation: CASSERGATNEKLFF.

This clone appeared a few times. The chain has TRBV11-2 and TRBJ2-5; a weak D match, TRBD2 (5 bases). The V and J ends lost 3 bases and 5 bases respectively, with 13 bases between them. The CDR3 consists of 14 residues. Germline-derived CDR1 and CDR2 are SGHAT and FQNNGV. The CDR3: CASSLIGSGETQYF. Written as DNA, the CDR3 is TGTGCCAGCAGCTTGATAGGTTCGGGGGAGACCCAGTACTTC.

The chain links TRBV18 to TRBJ2-5; 11 bases map to TRBD2. Germline V gene lookup returns CDR1 KGHSH and CDR2 LQKENI. The CDR3 covers 15 residues. With 3 bases clipped from V and 4 bases from J, the junction kept 4 bases outside the gene matches. CDR3 sequence: CASSPLTSGGETQYF. For the CDR3, the DNA is TGTGCCAGCTCACCCCTAACTAGCGGGGGAGAGACCCAGTACTTC.

The V and J genes are TRBV27 and TRBJ2-3; D perhaps matches TRBD2 (7 bases). CDR1 is MNHEY and CDR2 is SMNVEV in the germline V gene (reference sequence). V lost 6 bases to trimming and J lost 13 bases, with 20 bases between them. The CDR3 has 13 residues. The CDR3 protein is CASSPTRGALEYF. The CDR3 region has the DNA TGTGCCAGCAGCCCCACCCGGGGGGCACTTGAGTATTTT.

This clone was picked up a small number of times. CDR3 loop: CASSPPESRGEKLFF. The CDR3 nucleotides are TGTGCCAGCTCACCACCGGAATCCCGGGGAGAAAAACTGTTTTTT. The rearrangement uses TRBV18 and TRBJ1-4; the D is unclear. Germline lookup yields CDR1 KGHSH and CDR2 LQKENI. The V and J ends lost 0 bases and 8 bases respectively, with 13 bases between them. There are 15 residues in the CDR3. Complete variable domain (other parts from reference TRBV18 and TRBJ1-4): NAGVMQNPRHLVRRRGQEARLRCSPMKGHSHVYWYRQLPEEGLKFMVYLQKENIIDESGMPKERFSAEFPKEGPSILRIQQVVRGDSAAYFCASSPPESRGEKLFFGSGTQLSVL.